These T cell receptor beta chains were read from a single sample in a study of cytomegalovirus exposure and HLA in healthy donors. Assay: immunoSEQ multiplex PCR; the TCRdb copy retains only in-frame clones and omits some. The sample contains under 250,000 clones, more than 65% of which appear only once. What was sequenced was PBMCs. These receptors originate from a man aged 45-65 years in good health and CMV-seronegative. The CDR3 runs from the conserved cysteine through the conserved F or W. Part of the rows lack a size; the others show once, few, many or a class for expanded clones.

v_gene: TRBV6-5
j_gene: TRBJ2-7
abundance: -
CDR3aa: CASSTTSGGSYEQYF

v_gene: TRBV5-8
j_gene: -
abundance: once
CDR3aa: CASRFTGTISYEQYF

v_gene: TRBV4-1
j_gene: TRBJ1-5
abundance: -
CDR3aa: CASSQGPGVRNQPQHF

v_gene: TRBV18
j_gene: TRBJ1-2
abundance: -
CDR3aa: CASSPGQDNYGYTF

v_gene: TRBV5-1
j_gene: TRBJ1-2
abundance: once
CDR3aa: CASSLEDRGSGYTF

v_gene: TRBV19
j_gene: TRBJ1-5
abundance: few
CDR3aa: CASSAREGRNQPQHF

v_gene: TRBV15
j_gene: TRBJ2-3
abundance: -
CDR3aa: CATNRRLAGAVDTQYF

v_gene: TRBV4-1
j_gene: TRBJ2-7
abundance: -
CDR3aa: CASSQVRANYEQYF

v_gene: TRBV25-1
j_gene: TRBJ2-1
abundance: -
CDR3aa: CASSGRFSYNEQFF

v_gene: TRBV29-1
j_gene: TRBJ2-5
abundance: -
CDR3aa: CSVSRGETQYF

v_gene: TRBV6-6
j_gene: TRBJ2-1
abundance: once
CDR3aa: CASSKSGTGRMEQFF

v_gene: TRBV2
j_gene: TRBJ1-2
abundance: few
CDR3aa: CASSSRDYGYTF

v_gene: TRBV7-6
j_gene: TRBJ2-7
abundance: once
CDR3aa: CASSLDRGEQYF

v_gene: TRBV4-1
j_gene: TRBJ2-7
abundance: -
CDR3aa: CASSPPGQGYEQYF

v_gene: TRBV11-2
j_gene: TRBJ2-7
abundance: -
CDR3aa: CASNKRSYEQYF

v_gene: TRBV7-9
j_gene: TRBJ1-2
abundance: -
CDR3aa: CASSSQTGDPTYGYTF

v_gene: TRBV6-6
j_gene: TRBJ2-7
abundance: once
CDR3aa: CASSLLGQGKYF

v_gene: TRBV11-2
j_gene: TRBJ1-1
abundance: -
CDR3aa: CASSLMPGPAGTEAFF

v_gene: TRBV27
j_gene: TRBJ2-7
abundance: -
CDR3aa: CASGPRDYEQYF

v_gene: TRBV29-1
j_gene: TRBJ2-1
abundance: -
CDR3aa: CSVRKREAHNEQFF

v_gene: TRBV9
j_gene: TRBJ2-2
abundance: few
CDR3aa: CASSVDPSGRAGELFF

v_gene: TRBV30
j_gene: TRBJ2-1
abundance: -
CDR3aa: CAWTWGPYNEQFF

v_gene: TRBV15
j_gene: TRBJ2-1
abundance: -
CDR3aa: CATSRDGGEGRNEQFF

v_gene: TRBV7-9
j_gene: TRBJ1-2
abundance: -
CDR3aa: CASRNRDRGRGGYTF

v_gene: TRBV7-6
j_gene: TRBJ1-1
abundance: -
CDR3aa: CASSPRRGLATEAFF

v_gene: TRBV2
j_gene: TRBJ1-4
abundance: -
CDR3aa: CASSGGQGTTNEKLFF

v_gene: TRBV10-3
j_gene: TRBJ2-7
abundance: -
CDR3aa: CAISDVGLAGVGEQYF

v_gene: TRBV27
j_gene: TRBJ1-5
abundance: -
CDR3aa: CASSQGQESNQPQHF

v_gene: TRBV14
j_gene: TRBJ1-3
abundance: -
CDR3aa: CASSQGRQPNSGNTIYF

v_gene: TRBV7-8
j_gene: TRBJ2-7
abundance: -
CDR3aa: CSSSLGWLAGVKGEQYF

v_gene: TRBV28
j_gene: TRBJ1-5
abundance: -
CDR3aa: CASSFGLLSNQPQHF

v_gene: TRBV6-5
j_gene: TRBJ1-4
abundance: -
CDR3aa: CASRLGLTNEKLFF

v_gene: TRBV2
j_gene: TRBJ2-2
abundance: once
CDR3aa: CASSEGAQGNTGELFF

v_gene: TRBV9
j_gene: TRBJ2-1
abundance: -
CDR3aa: CASSVGGGNYNEQFF

v_gene: TRBV9
j_gene: -
abundance: -
CDR3aa: CASSALDSYEQYF

v_gene: TRBV5-6
j_gene: TRBJ1-5
abundance: few
CDR3aa: CASSLFRQPQHF

v_gene: TRBV11-2
j_gene: TRBJ2-7
abundance: once
CDR3aa: CASSGRATWVGLEYEQYF

v_gene: TRBV28
j_gene: TRBJ1-4
abundance: -
CDR3aa: CASSQGGINEKLFF

v_gene: TRBV28
j_gene: TRBJ1-1
abundance: few
CDR3aa: CASSLEKQGWAFF

v_gene: TRBV2
j_gene: TRBJ2-5
abundance: -
CDR3aa: CASSDWGLAAQETQYF

v_gene: TRBV5-1
j_gene: TRBJ1-6
abundance: few
CDR3aa: CASSLDRGASPLHF

v_gene: TRBV13
j_gene: TRBJ2-7
abundance: -
CDR3aa: CASGRGTSGTEQYF

v_gene: TRBV30
j_gene: TRBJ2-1
abundance: -
CDR3aa: CAWSVLASNNEQFF

v_gene: TRBV9
j_gene: TRBJ2-1
abundance: once
CDR3aa: CASSALAGPSNEQFF

v_gene: TRBV2
j_gene: TRBJ1-4
abundance: -
CDR3aa: CASSETGVANEKLFF

v_gene: TRBV7-9
j_gene: TRBJ1-1
abundance: -
CDR3aa: CASTPLAVNTEAFF

v_gene: TRBV6-5
j_gene: TRBJ1-2
abundance: -
CDR3aa: CASSGGQGSGYTF

v_gene: TRBV10-2
j_gene: TRBJ1-1
abundance: -
CDR3aa: CASSRDIVMNTEAFF

v_gene: TRBV27
j_gene: TRBJ2-7
abundance: -
CDR3aa: CASRDRGHEQYF

v_gene: TRBV5-1
j_gene: TRBJ2-7
abundance: -
CDR3aa: CASSWGGSEVYEQYF